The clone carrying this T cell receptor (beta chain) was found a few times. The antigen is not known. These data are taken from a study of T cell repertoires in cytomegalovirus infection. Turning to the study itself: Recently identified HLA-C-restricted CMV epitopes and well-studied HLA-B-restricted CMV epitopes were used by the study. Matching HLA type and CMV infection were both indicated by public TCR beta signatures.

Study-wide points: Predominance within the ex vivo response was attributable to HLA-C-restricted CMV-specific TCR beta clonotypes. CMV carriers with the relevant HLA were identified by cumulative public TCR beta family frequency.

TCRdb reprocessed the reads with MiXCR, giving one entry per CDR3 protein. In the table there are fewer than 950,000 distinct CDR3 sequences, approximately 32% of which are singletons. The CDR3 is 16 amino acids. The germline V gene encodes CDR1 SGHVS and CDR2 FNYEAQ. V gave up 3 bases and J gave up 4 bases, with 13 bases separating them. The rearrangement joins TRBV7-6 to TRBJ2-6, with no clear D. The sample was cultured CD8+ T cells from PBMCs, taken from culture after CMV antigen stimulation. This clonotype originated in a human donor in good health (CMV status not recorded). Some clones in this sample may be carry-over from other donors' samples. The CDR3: CASSFPPGPGANVLTF. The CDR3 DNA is TGTGCCAGCAGCTTTCCCCCGGGCCCAGGGGCCAACGTCCTGACTTTC.